This T cell receptor (beta chain) comes out of a study of blood T cell repertoires in COVID-19. Study context: COVID-19 samples collected from the United States, Italy and Spain covered acute and convalescent phases.

Some clones are missing from TCRdb's copy, which holds only in-frame ones; the method was immunoSEQ multiplex PCR. The top ten clones hold approximately 4% of a sample with about 220,000 clones, approximately 83% of them seen once. From germline, CDR1 is KGHSH and CDR2 LQKENI. The CDR3 covers 16 residues. After removal of 2 bases from V and 3 bases from J, the junction contained 8 bases not matched to a gene. What was sequenced was PBMCs or T cells enriched from blood (not recorded which). This chain links TRBV18 with TRBJ2-7; 9 positions agree with TRBD1. The sequence derives from a woman between 40 and 50 years old who had been exposed to COVID-19. CDR3 coding DNA: TGTGCCAGCTCACCAACACGGGGGACAGGGTACTACGAGCAGTACTTC. It encodes CASSPTRGTGYYEQYF. Full variable domain (rest looked up from reference TRBV18 and TRBJ2-7): NAGVMQNPRHLVRRRGQEARLRCSPMKGHSHVYWYRQLPEEGLKFMVYLQKENIIDESGMPKERFSAEFPKEGPSILRIQQVVRGDSAAYFCASSPTRGTGYYEQYFGPGTRLTVT.